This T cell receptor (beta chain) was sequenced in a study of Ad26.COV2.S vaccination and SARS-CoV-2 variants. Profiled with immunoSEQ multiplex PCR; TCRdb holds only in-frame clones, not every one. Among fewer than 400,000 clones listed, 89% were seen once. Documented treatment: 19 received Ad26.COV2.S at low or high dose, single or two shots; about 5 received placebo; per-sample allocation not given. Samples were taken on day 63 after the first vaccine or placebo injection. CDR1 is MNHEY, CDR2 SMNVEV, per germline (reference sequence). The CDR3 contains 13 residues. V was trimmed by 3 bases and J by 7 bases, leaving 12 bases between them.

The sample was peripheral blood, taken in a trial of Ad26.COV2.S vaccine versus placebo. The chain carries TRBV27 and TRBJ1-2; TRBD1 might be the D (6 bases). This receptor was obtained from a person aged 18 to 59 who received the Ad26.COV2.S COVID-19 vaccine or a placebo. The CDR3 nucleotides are TGTGCCAGCAGTTTTAGGGGGAGAGGTGGCTACACCTTC. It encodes CASSFRGRGGYTF.